These 2 T cell receptor beta chains came from one sample sequenced in a study of monozygotic twins with inflammatory bowel disease. TCRdb reprocessed the 5' RACE reads, with one entry per CDR3 protein and no DNA. The sample holds some 440,000 distinct CDR3 sequences. The material sequenced was blood. Receptors were obtained from a human donor with ulcerative colitis or Crohn's disease, or a healthy co-twin of an affected twin (not recorded which).

The chain recombines TRBV28 with TRBJ2-3; TCRdb names TRBD2, which stays unverified in the absence of DNA. The CDR3 runs 16 residues. Per germline, CDR1 MDHEN and CDR2 SYDVKM. The CDR3 is CASSPPLAEGTDTQYF.

V usage is TRBV15 and J usage is TRBJ1-4; TCRdb outputs TRBD1, but without DNA this stays unchecked. Germline assignment: CDR1 LNHNV and CDR2 YYDKDF (reference sequence). This CDR3 has 15 amino acids. CDR3 loop: CATSRDVQVNEKLFF.